The 27 T cell receptor beta chains below were found in one sample sequenced in a study of cytomegalovirus exposure and HLA in healthy donors. Both 60 Vbeta primers and 13 Jbeta primers went into the PCR. This table comes from immunoSEQ multiplex PCR, and its TCRdb copy is limited to in-frame clones, with some not included. This sample has around 160,000 clones; roughly 80% occur once, and the top ten carry roughly 1.9%. The sample comprised PBMCs. The source of these receptors is a human donor in good health.

The chain has TRBV10-3 and TRBJ1-2, with D uncertain. Germline V gene data show CDR1 as ENHRY and CDR2 as SYGVKD. This CDR3 region has 13 residues. Trimming removed 1 base at V and 7 bases at J, with 10 bases between. The CDR3 protein is CAISEFLPGGYTF. The CDR3 DNA follows: TGTGCCATCAGTGAGTTTCTCCCCGGTGGCTACACCTTC.

The gene calls are TRBV7-8 and TRBJ2-7, with 8 bases matching TRBD2. The CDR3 length is 15 residues. CDR1 is SGHVS, CDR2 FQNEAQ, per germline. The V gene end was trimmed by 3 bases and the J gene end by 5 bases; junction bases not matched to a gene: 9. The CDR3, as DNA: TGTGCCAGCAGCTTTCCGGGGGGGATGGTTAACGAGCAGTACTTC. Translated, it gives CASSFPGGMVNEQYF.

J is TRBJ2-2 and V is TRBV4-3, with TRBD2 as a possible D gene (7 bases). Germline V gives CDR1 LGHNA, CDR2 YSLEER. This CDR3 has 16 amino acids. Trimming took 0 bases from V and 8 from J, leaving 16 bases between them. CDR3: CASSQDVGGPGGELFF. The CDR3 DNA follows: TGCGCCAGCAGCCAAGACGTGGGGGGGCCGGGAGGGGAGCTGTTTTTT.

The genes are TRBV15 and TRBJ1-2; 8 nucleotides match TRBD1. V shed 0 bases, J shed 2 bases, and the junction held 5 bases outside the gene matches. The CDR3 covers 16 residues. Germline CDR1 LNHNV, CDR2 YYDKDF (reference sequence). The chain's CDR3 is CATSRDGTGPNYGYTF. CDR3 in DNA: TGTGCCACCAGCAGAGATGGGACAGGCCCCAACTATGGCTACACCTTC.

This chain connects TRBV20-1 to TRBJ2-7, with D perhaps matching TRBD1 (6 bases). CDR1 is DFQATT and CDR2 is SNEGSKA in the germline V gene (reference sequence). The CDR3 contains 11 residues. CDR3 in DNA: TGCAGTGCTAGTAGCAAACAGGGCTATGTTGTC. Its protein is CSASSKQGYVV.

This clone appeared a single time. The V gene is TRBV10-2, the J gene TRBJ1-2; D unclear. Germline values: CDR1 WSHSY, CDR2 SAAADI. V lost 3 bases and J lost 5, with 7 bases in between. CDR3 length equals 12 residues. CDR3: CASSERQYGYTF. The CDR3 DNA sequence: TGCGCCAGCAGTGAACGTCAGTATGGCTACACCTTC.

J is TRBJ1-4 and V is TRBV10-3, with a weak D call TRBD1 (5 bases). V was cut by 6 bases and J by 5 bases, with 13 bases left in between. Germline V gene lookup returns CDR1 ENHRY and CDR2 SYGVKD. There are 14 residues in the CDR3. The CDR3 nucleotides are TGTGCCATCAGAAGGGACGGAGGGAATGAAAAACTGTTTTTT. This sequence encodes CAIRRDGGNEKLFF.

The chain is built from TRBV21-1 and TRBJ2-2; the table calls TRBD2, which could not be checked here. TRBV21-1 is a pseudogene. CDR3 length equals 18 residues. The CDR3 sequence: CASSPNMARSANTGELFF. The CDR3, as DNA: TGTGCCAGCAGCCCAAATATGGCGAGGAGCGCGAACACCGGGGAGCTGTTTTTT.

The chain employs TRBV6-1 and TRBJ2-3; 9 bases line up with TRBD1. The CDR3 is made up of 13 amino acids. Germline CDR1 is MNHNS and CDR2 is SASEGT. The V segment lost 9 bases and the J segment 6 bases; nucleotides outside the gene matches: 7. This CDR3 reads CASGQGNRDTQYF. DNA of the CDR3: TGTGCCAGTGGACAGGGGAATCGTGATACGCAGTATTTT.

This clone was observed once. This chain links TRBV5-1 with TRBJ1-6; 7 bases map to TRBD1. Germline CDR1 SGHRS, CDR2 YFSETQ. J gave up 9 bases and V 7 bases, and 7 bases lay outside the gene matches. The CDR3 runs 13 residues. CDR3 DNA sequence: TGCGCCAGCCAGACAGGGAGTGCTTCACCCCTCCACTTT. It encodes CASQTGSASPLHF.

CDR3 coding DNA: TGTGCCAGCAGTCCCTTGGACAGACTCACTGAAGCTTTCTTT. Translating gives CASSPLDRLTEAFF. The genes are TRBV27 and TRBJ1-1; tentative D call: TRBD1 (6 bases). The CDR3 sequence is 14 residues long. The germline CDR1 and CDR2 sequences are MNHEY and SMNVEV (reference sequence). V was shortened by 5 bases and J by 4 bases, with 14 bases between the two germline ends.

V gene TRBV6-5 combines with J gene TRBJ1-1; 8 nucleotides line up with TRBD1. J was trimmed by 4 bases and V by 2 bases; bases with no gene match: 6. CDR1 MNHEY and CDR2 SVGAGI come from the germline V gene. The CDR3 has 15 amino acids. The CDR3 region has the DNA TGTGCCAGCAGTTACACAGGGGGGGCGGTCACTGAAGCTTTCTTT. It codes for CASSYTGGAVTEAFF.

The CDR3 DNA sequence: TGCGCCAGCAGCCAACTTATGGCGTCGGAGGAGCAGTACTTC. Encoded protein: CASSQLMASEEQYF. The gene calls are TRBV4-3 and TRBJ2-7; D not resolved. The V end was cut by 2 bases, the J end by 7 bases, with 15 bases between. This CDR3 is built from 14 residues. CDR1 and CDR2 from the germline V gene are LGHNA and YSLEER.

V is TRBV5-1 and J is TRBJ2-5, with 9 nucleotides matching TRBD1. The CDR3 length is 16 residues. V gave up 1 base and J gave up 5 bases; unmatched junction bases: 9. Germline V lookup: CDR1 SGHRS, CDR2 YFSETQ. As DNA, the CDR3 is TGCGCCAGCAGCTTGACCTCAGGGACAGGGTATGAGACCCAGTACTTC. It yields the protein CASSLTSGTGYETQYF. The complete variable domain, with remaining parts taken from reference TRBV5-1 and TRBJ2-5, reads KAGVTQTPRYLIKTRGQQVTLSCSPISGHRSVSWYQQTPGQGLQFLFEYFSETQRNKGNFPGRFSGRQFSNSRSEMNVSTLELGDSALYLCASSLTSGTGYETQYFGPGTRLLVL.

The rearrangement uses TRBV5-1 and TRBJ1-1; 7 nucleotides align to TRBD1. The CDR3 is made up of 15 amino acids. The trim removed 4 bases at V and 1 base at J, leaving 7 bases unmatched. CDR1 and CDR2 (germline): SGHRS, YFSETQ. The CDR3 region has the DNA TGCGCCAGCAGCACTGGACAGGCCGGGAACACTGAAGCTTTCTTT. Translated, it gives CASSTGQAGNTEAFF.

The rearrangement joins TRBV9 to TRBJ2-7, with TRBD1 matching 9 bases. This CDR3 contains 16 residues. Looked up from germline, CDR1 is SGDLS and CDR2 is YYNGEE. V trimming: 0 bases; J trimming: 3 bases; junction bases outside the gene matches: 7. The CDR3 region is CASSVEAGTGSYEQYF. Written as DNA, the CDR3 is TGTGCCAGCAGCGTAGAGGCCGGGACAGGGAGCTACGAGCAGTACTTC.

The chain joins TRBV6-5 to TRBJ2-2, with 7 nucleotides matching TRBD2. There are 15 residues in the CDR3. The germline CDR1 and CDR2 sequences are MNHEY and SVGAGI. J gave up 0 bases and V 6 bases, and 4 bases lay outside the gene matches. CDR3 protein: CASRRGLANTGELFF. For the CDR3, the DNA is TGTGCCAGCAGGCGAGGACTAGCGAACACCGGGGAGCTGTTTTTT.

Of note for this clone: At the DNA level, this CDR3 is encoded by other sequences in the same sample as well. The chain uses TRBV5-1 and TRBJ2-1; 9 nucleotides line up with TRBD1. Germline CDR1 reads SGHRS; CDR2 reads YFSETQ. This CDR3 region has 14 residues. Germline trimming cut 0 bases from V and 5 bases from J; bases unmatched to any gene: 0. DNA for the CDR3: TGCGCCAGCAGCTTGGGGACAGGGGACAATGAGCAGTTCTTC. Protein product: CASSLGTGDNEQFF.

This chain uses TRBV13 with TRBJ2-7; a possible D gene is TRBD1 (6 bases). Looked up from germline, CDR1 is PRHDT and CDR2 is FYEKMQ (reference sequence). This CDR3 is 13 amino acids long. Trimming cost V 6 bases and J 0 bases, with 9 bases left between them. CDR3 DNA sequence: TGTGCCAGCAGTTGGACAGCCTCCTACGAGCAGTACTTC. Encoded protein: CASSWTASYEQYF.

The chain is built from TRBV7-6 and TRBJ2-1, with TRBD2 identical over 14 bases. CDR1 is SGHVS, CDR2 FNYEAQ, per germline. The CDR3 is 15 amino acids. V dropped 4 bases and J dropped 8; count of bases not matched to a gene: 4. The CDR3 bases are TGTGCCAGCAGCTCGACTAGCGGGGGGGCTTATGAGCAGTTCTTC. Protein sequence: CASSSTSGGAYEQFF.

The V gene is TRBV5-6, the J gene TRBJ2-5; 10 bases line up with TRBD2. This CDR3 contains 16 residues. V was clipped by 0 bases and J by 5 bases; unmatched bases: 7. Germline CDR1 SGHDT, CDR2 YYEEEE. CDR3 amino acids: CASSLGVAGGMETQYF. The CDR3 DNA sequence: TGTGCCAGCAGCTTGGGGGTAGCGGGGGGAATGGAGACCCAGTACTTC.

This rearrangement joins TRBV7-3 to TRBJ2-7; 9 bases match TRBD1. Germline V gene sequence: CDR1 SGHTA, CDR2 FQGTGA. The CDR3 extends over 16 amino acids. The V and J ends lost 5 bases and 7 bases, in that order; junction bases with no gene match: 15. CDR3 in amino acids: CASSPGTGRALGEQYF. CDR3 nucleotide sequence: TGTGCCAGCAGCCCAGGGACAGGGAGGGCCTTAGGGGAGCAGTACTTC.

This chain links TRBV19 with TRBJ2-7, with 9 positions matching TRBD1. The CDR3 has 15 amino acids. The germline V gene encodes CDR1 LNHDA and CDR2 SQIVND (reference sequence). The trim removed 4 bases at V and 4 bases at J, leaving 8 bases unmatched. The CDR3 spells CASSNPGQGIYEQYF. CDR3 nucleotides: TGTGCCAGTAGTAATCCGGGACAGGGAATTTACGAGCAGTACTTC.

The V gene is TRBV27, the J gene TRBJ2-7; 7 positions match TRBD1. Germline V gene sequence: CDR1 MNHEY, CDR2 SMNVEV (reference sequence). The CDR3 totals 13 residues. V trimming: 8 bases; J trimming: 0 bases; junction bases outside the gene matches: 4. The CDR3 region is CASGGQVSYEQYF. The CDR3 region has the DNA TGTGCCAGCGGTGGACAGGTCTCCTACGAGCAGTACTTC.

The rearrangement uses TRBV6-1 and TRBJ2-1; D is uncertain. The V gene lost 6 bases and the J gene lost 4 bases, with 7 bases spanning the gap. The CDR3 covers 12 residues. CDR1 is MNHNS and CDR2 is SASEGT in the germline V gene. The CDR3 loop is CASSVEYNEQFF. The CDR3 nucleotides are TGTGCCAGCAGCGTAGAATACAATGAGCAGTTCTTC.

The J gene is TRBJ2-2, the V gene TRBV5-6, with TRBD2 as a possible D gene (5 bases). Germline V gives CDR1 SGHDT, CDR2 YYEEEE. V lost 4 bases, J lost 0 bases, and 13 bases lay in between. The CDR3 runs to 16 residues. The CDR3 DNA reads as TGTGCCAGCAGCGACCAGAGGGAGCCGAACACCGGGGAGCTGTTTTTT. Encoded protein: CASSDQREPNTGELFF.

V is TRBV7-9 and J is TRBJ2-2, with 8 bases fitting TRBD1. The CDR3 length is 14 residues. Germline V gives CDR1 SEHNR, CDR2 FQNEAQ (reference sequence). V shed 1 base, J shed 7 bases, and the junction held 2 bases outside the gene matches. The CDR3 DNA follows: TGTGCCAGCAGCTTAGACAGGGGGATCGGGGAGCTGTTTTTT. As protein: CASSLDRGIGELFF.